The entry below describes one T cell receptor (beta chain). What it binds is unknown. Regulatory T cells were sorted as CD4+CD25hiCD127low/negative cells. The sample belongs to a study of B cell selection in AIRE deficiency. Germline V lookup: CDR1 SEHNR, CDR2 FQNEAQ (reference sequence). The CDR3 is made up of 15 amino acids. Trimming pared 6 bases from V and 6 bases from J, leaving 20 bases between. Per the original data handling: Treg pools: around 56,000 distinct patient, some 1x10^5 donor TCRbeta sequences. Measured with immunoSEQ multiplex PCR; TCRdb has only the in-frame clones, and not every one. V, J and clone size are taken as reported in that table, and D and trimming were inferred from the DNA itself. This sample yields about 21,000 clones, of which around 93% are seen a single time; roughly 2% belongs to the top ten. Overall study findings and caveats: With only TCRbeta sequenced, about 37% of shared healthy Treg sequences overlapped Tconv. Roughly 29% of healthy-shared Treg TCRbeta sequences appeared in patient Tconv cells. CDR3s were shorter in shared Treg sequences, reflecting few non-templated nucleotide insertions.

The sequenced material came from Tregs sorted from PBMCs. This clonotype was obtained from a human donor with AIRE deficiency. This sequence joins TRBV7-9 and TRBJ1-1, with unresolved D. The CDR3, as DNA: TGTGCCAGCAGTCCCGCACGGAAGGGCTTCTCTGAAGCTTTCTTT. This sequence encodes CASSPARKGFSEAFF. Together with reference TRBV7-9 and TRBJ1-1, the CDR3 gives the full variable domain: DTGVSQNPRHKITKRGQNVTFRCDPISEHNRLYWYRQTLGQGPEFLTYFQNEAQLEKSRLLSDRFSAERPKGSFSTLEIQRTEQGDSAMYLCASSPARKGFSEAFFGQGTRLTVV.